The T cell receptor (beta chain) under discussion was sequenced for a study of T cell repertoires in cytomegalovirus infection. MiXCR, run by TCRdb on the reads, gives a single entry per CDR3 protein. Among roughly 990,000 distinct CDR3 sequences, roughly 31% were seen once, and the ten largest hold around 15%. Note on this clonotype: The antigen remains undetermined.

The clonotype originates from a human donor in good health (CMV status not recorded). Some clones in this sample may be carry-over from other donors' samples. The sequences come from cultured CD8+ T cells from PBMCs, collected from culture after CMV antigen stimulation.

DNA of the CDR3: TGTGCCAGCAGTGACGACAGGGGGGGATTTGCTTTCTTT. This translates into CASSDDRGGFAFF. The gene calls are TRBV2 and TRBJ1-1, with 9 positions matching TRBD1. This CDR3 is 13 amino acids long. Looked up from germline, CDR1 is SNHLY and CDR2 is FYNNEI. Losses at the gene ends were 3 bases for V and 11 bases for J; bases not matched to a gene: 7.